This passage covers 10 T cell receptor beta chains from one sample sequenced in a study of naive and memory T cell subsets. Amplification of ligated cDNA took four PCR rounds with SP2 and nested alpha and beta constant primers. TCRdb ran MiXCR on the 5' RACE reads and lists one entry per CDR3 protein. Of more than 50,000 distinct CDR3 sequences in the sample, around 7.3% were seen once. An oligonucleotide containing a UMI was ligated to the 3' end of TCR cDNA. These receptors came from a male donor in good health.

J is TRBJ1-5 and V is TRBV19, with 8 positions matching TRBD1. J lost 1 base, V lost 4 bases, and 15 bases had no gene match. Germline V gene sequence: CDR1 LNHDA, CDR2 SQIVND (reference sequence). CDR3 length: 19 residues. The CDR3 bases are TGTGCCAGTAGTAGGAACCGGGACAGGTCTTCCATAAGCAATCAGCCCCAGCATTTT. Amino acids: CASSRNRDRSSISNQPQHF.

This clonotype was seen ten or more times. V gene TRBV20-1 combines with J gene TRBJ2-7; 7 positions agree with TRBD1. Germline assignment: CDR1 DFQATT and CDR2 SNEGSKA (reference sequence). The junction had 14 bases not matched to a gene; V was cut back by 3 bases and J by 6 bases. The CDR3 is 15 residues long. This CDR3 is CSARPYQGDNAEQYF. The CDR3 DNA reads as TGCAGTGCTAGGCCCTATCAGGGGGATAATGCCGAGCAGTACTTC.

Ten or more counts support this clonotype. This sequence joins TRBV6-1 and TRBJ1-1; 8 bases align to TRBD1. The germline V gene encodes CDR1 MNHNS and CDR2 SASEGT. J was trimmed by 2 bases and V by 7 bases; bases with no gene match: 6. The CDR3 sequence is 14 residues long. The CDR3 nucleotides are TGTGCCAGCAAGGACAGGGCCGTCAACACTGAAGCTTTCTTT. It encodes CASKDRAVNTEAFF.

The chain couples TRBV29-1 to TRBJ2-4; the D gene is possibly TRBD1 (5 bases). V lost 5 bases to trimming and J lost 3 bases, with 11 bases between them. There are 13 residues in the CDR3. Per germline, CDR1 SQVTM and CDR2 ANQGSEA. The CDR3 bases are TGCAGCGTTTTAGGGGTCAGCAAAAACATTCAGTACTTC. This codes for CSVLGVSKNIQYF.

This clonotype showed up many times. This chain joins TRBV5-1 and TRBJ2-5; D remains ambiguous. V dropped 4 bases and J dropped 4 bases, with 14 bases sitting between them. CDR1 and CDR2 (germline): SGHRS, YFSETQ. This CDR3 comprises 14 residues. The CDR3 DNA reads TGCGCCAGCAGCCTCAGGACGGGCGCAGAGACCCAGTACTTC. This sequence encodes CASSLRTGAETQYF.

This clonotype turned up a few times. V is TRBV20-1 and J is TRBJ2-3; 10 positions match TRBD2. V was pared by 3 bases and J by 3 bases, with 12 bases of the junction left unmatched. This CDR3 contains 17 residues. CDR1 DFQATT and CDR2 SNEGSKA come from the germline V gene (reference sequence). CDR3 sequence: CSASAYPGTSETDTQYF. CDR3 nucleotides: TGCAGTGCTAGTGCGTACCCCGGGACTAGCGAGACAGATACGCAGTATTTT.

The table lists this clonotype with a few counts. The chain links TRBV19 to TRBJ2-2; weak D call: TRBD2 (5 bases). The CDR3 is made up of 17 amino acids. The V end was cut by 3 bases, the J end by 7 bases, with 21 bases between. Germline CDR1 reads LNHDA; CDR2 reads SQIVND (reference sequence). CDR3 region: CASSILGVRGIGGELFF. CDR3 nucleotides: TGTGCCAGTAGTATTCTTGGGGTCCGGGGAATCGGCGGGGAGCTGTTTTTT.

This clonotype was detected a few times. The chain uses TRBV29-1 and TRBJ2-3; 7 bases map to TRBD2. V lost 5 bases and J lost 2; bases outside the gene matches: 1. The germline V gene encodes CDR1 SQVTM and CDR2 ANQGSEA. The CDR3 totals 12 residues. This CDR3 reads CSVLADTDTQYF. The CDR3 region has the DNA TGCAGCGTTCTAGCGGACACAGATACGCAGTATTTT.

The sample holds a few counts of this clonotype. The chain carries TRBV6-5 and TRBJ1-5, with 9 bases that match TRBD1. J was trimmed by 3 bases and V by 6 bases; bases with no gene match: 6. Germline V gene data show CDR1 as MNHEY and CDR2 as SVGAGI. The CDR3 covers 15 residues. DNA for the CDR3: TGTGCCAGCAGACCCGGGACAGGGTTCAATCAGCCCCAGCATTTT. Its protein product is CASRPGTGFNQPQHF.

This clonotype was counted only a few times. The chain joins TRBV9 to TRBJ2-3, with a possible D match to TRBD2 (6 bases). The CDR3 runs to 16 residues. Trimming took off 0 bases at V and 0 bases at J, with 11 bases between the two ends. Per germline, CDR1 SGDLS and CDR2 YYNGEE. The CDR3 bases are TGTGCCAGCAGCGTAGCCGCGGGGCTGAGCACAGATACGCAGTATTTT. This sequence encodes CASSVAAGLSTDTQYF.